The T cell receptor (beta chain) under discussion was sequenced for a study of neurological immune-mediated disorders. Whole-study results and caveats: The multiple sclerosis repertoire cluster had no clinical or MRI feature associated with it. HTLV-1-associated myelopathy showed the most TCR clonal expansion; multiple sclerosis the least, below healthy controls. Phylogenetic grouping placed 18 of 34 multiple sclerosis patients' repertoires in one related-CDR3 cluster, a possible signature.

This CDR3 region has 16 residues. V was trimmed by 5 bases and J by 0 bases, leaving 17 bases between them. Germline CDR1 reads DFQATT; CDR2 reads SNEGSKA (reference sequence). This clonotype was observed at least ten times. Its antigen is not known. A 10-nucleotide random UMI tagged transcripts in template-switch 5'RACE cDNA synthesis. MiXCR was run by TCRdb on the 5' RACE reads, yielding one entry per CDR3 protein. Here the sample spans some 65,000 distinct CDR3 sequences, approximately 4.1% being singletons. The TCR originated in a man aged 45-65 years with multiple sclerosis. The chain joins TRBV20-1 to TRBJ1-5, with D possibly TRBD1 on 5 matching bases. The sequenced sample consisted of PBMCs. The CDR3 DNA reads TGCAGTGCTCAGGGACCGGGTCGGGGTAGCAATCAGCCCCAGCATTTT. It is translated as CSAQGPGRGSNQPQHF.